These 22 T cell receptor beta chains were sequenced from one sample in a study of tissue T cells after allogeneic stem cell transplantation. Specified time point: mouse harvest day 7 after allogeneic transplant. Each mouse received 10^7 T-cell-depleted marrow cells plus 10^6 splenic CD5+ T cells by tail vein. Clones were sequenced by immunoSEQ multiplex PCR, and TCRdb holds only the in-frame ones, with some missing. The sample records several thousand clones, around 47% being singletons. Sequencing was done on a sample of lymph node tissue. These receptors were taken from a female BALB/c mouse given C57BL/6 T cells with graft-versus-host disease after an allogeneic hematopoietic cell transplant.

This clone was seen more than once but under ten times. These gene names are mouse names. The CDR3 extends 1 residue past the end of the read, so its final part is completed from the germline J gene. V and J are TRBV26 and TRBJ2-1; possible D gene TRBD1, 5 bases. Germline CDR1 is KGHPV and CDR2 is FQNQEV (reference sequence). Trimming stripped 3 bases from V and 3 bases from J, with 6 bases between. This CDR3 is built from 13 residues. The sequenced part of the CDR3 DNA is TGTGCCAGCAGTCTTGACAGCTATGCTGAGCAGTTC. Its translation is CASSLDSYAEQF. The full CDR3 protein is CASSLDSYAEQFF.

A note on this clone: Gene names and germline match the mouse. The CDR3 end is not reached by the read, which stops 1 residue before it; the germline J gene fills it in. The chain joins TRBV12-2 to TRBJ2-4; D unresolved. Trimming removed 4 bases at V and 4 bases at J, with 8 bases between. This CDR3 is built from 12 residues. In germline, CDR1 is SGHLS, CDR2 HYDKME. The chain's CDR3 is CASSLAENTLYF. CDR3 DNA, as far as it was read: TGTGCCAGCTCCCTGGCAGAAAACACCTTGTAC.

This clone has only one observation. All gene names here are mouse names. This CDR3 reads CASSSGRNTGQLYF. The CDR3 bases that were read are TGTGCCAGCAGCTCGGGACGGAACACCGGGCAGCTCTAC. V is TRBV3 and J is TRBJ2-2, with D possibly being TRBD1 or TRBD2 (5 bases each). The read finishes 1 residue shy of the CDR3 end, and the germline J gene is used to complete it. Germline V lookup: CDR1 SNHLY, CDR2 FYNGKV (reference sequence). CDR3 length: 14 residues. The V end lost 4 bases, the J end lost 2 bases, and 8 bases lay between the germline ends. The full variable domain, in which reference TRBV3 and TRBJ2-2 provide the parts outside the CDR3, is GPKVLQIPSHQIIDMGQMVTLNCDPVSNHLYFYWYKQILGQQMEFLVNFYNGKVMEKSKLFKDQFSVERPDGSYFTLKIQPTALEDSAVYFCASSSGRNTGQLYFGEGSKLTVL.

Comments on this clone: Genes and germline are mouse. The sequenced fragment ends 1 residue before the CDR3 boundary, so the rest is inferred from the germline J gene. The sample has other DNA sequences that encode this CDR3 too. J is TRBJ1-1 and V is TRBV26, with D possibly being TRBD1 (5 bases). Trimming shortened V by 4 bases and J by 4 bases, and 10 bases separated the two germline ends. Germline CDR1 reads KGHPV; CDR2 reads FQNQEV (reference sequence). This CDR3 has 13 amino acids. CDR3 bases read: TGTGCCAGCAGTCGCCAGGGTGGCACAGAAGTCTTC. Amino acid sequence: CASSRQGGTEVF. The full-length CDR3 reads as CASSRQGGTEVFF.

Concerning this clone: Gene names denote mouse genes. The read comes to an end 1 residue before the CDR3 does, leaving the germline J gene to fill in the end. The chain employs TRBV16 and TRBJ2-4, with 13 bases that match TRBD2. After removal of 5 bases from V and 5 bases from J, the junction contained 4 bases not matched to a gene. The CDR3 contains 15 residues. Looked up from germline, CDR1 is SGHSA and CDR2 is FRNQAP. CDR3 loop: CASSTGTGGGNTLYF. CDR3 DNA, as far as it was read: TGTGCAAGCAGCACCGGGACTGGGGGGGGAAACACCTTGTAC.

Regarding this clone: Gene names follow the mouse nomenclature. Read data end 1 residue before the CDR3 end; the end is taken from the germline J gene. The chain joins TRBV1 to TRBJ2-5, with D perhaps being TRBD1 or TRBD2 (6 bases each). V gave up 3 bases and J gave up 2 bases, with 9 bases separating them. The CDR3 has 14 residues. The V gene's germline CDR1 is NSQYPW and CDR2 LRSPGD (reference sequence). The sequenced CDR3 bases are TGCACCTGCAGTGCCCGGGGGCTCCAAGACACCCAGTAC. It translates to CTCSARGLQDTQY. The CDR3, in full, reads CTCSARGLQDTQYF.

A remark on this clone: Gene and germline names: mouse. The missing CDR3 end, 1 residue past where the read stops, is filled in from the germline J gene. This sequence joins TRBV4 and TRBJ2-7; TRBD1 matches at 11 bases. CDR1 and CDR2 (germline): LGHDT, YNNKQL (reference sequence). After removal of 5 bases from V and 4 bases from J, the junction contained 4 bases not matched to a gene. The CDR3 length is 14 residues. CDR3: CASSNRDRGYEQYF. Incomplete CDR3 DNA: TGTGCCAGCAGCAACCGGGACAGGGGGTATGAACAGTAC.

Notes on this clone: Germline and genes: mouse. The observed sequence ends 1 residue before the CDR3 terminus, with the missing tail filled in from the germline J gene. V usage is TRBV23 and J usage is TRBJ1-4; the DNA was not used to check the table's D call, TRBD1. The CDR3 has 14 amino acids. Germline V gene data show CDR1 as KGHTA and CDR2 as FQNQQP. CDR3 bases read: TGCTCCAGCAGTCACAGGGTTTCCAACGAAAGATTATTT. Its translation is CSSSHRVSNERLF. The whole CDR3 is CSSSHRVSNERLFF.

This clone was picked up a small number of times. Here the gene names and germline are mouse. The CDR3 end lies 1 residue beyond the end of the read and is filled in from the germline J gene. V and J are TRBV23 and TRBJ1-5; the table names TRBD1, a call not compared with the DNA. CDR1 KGHTA and CDR2 FQNQQP come from the germline V gene. The CDR3 loop spans 14 amino acids. Incomplete CDR3 DNA: TGCTCCAGCAGCCGACAGGGGGGAAACCAGGCTCCGCTT. Protein product: CSSSRQGGNQAPL. The entire CDR3 protein reads CSSSRQGGNQAPLF.

About this clone itself: Genes here carry mouse names. The read gets to within 1 residue of the CDR3 end, and the germline J gene fills in the rest. This chain links TRBV5 with TRBJ2-4; 10 bases are shared with TRBD2. Germline V gives CDR1 LGHNA, CDR2 YNLKQL (reference sequence). The length of the CDR3 is 15 residues. The trim removed 0 bases at V and 8 bases at J, leaving 5 bases unmatched. The part of the CDR3 DNA that was read is TGTGCCAGCAGCCAAGACTGGGGGGGCGCTGGCACCTTGTAC. Protein: CASSQDWGGAGTLY. The complete CDR3 protein is CASSQDWGGAGTLYF.

Concerning this clone itself: The gene symbols are mouse symbols. The CDR3 DNA, read in part, is TGTGGTGCTAGGAGGACATCAAACACAGAAGTCTTC. Amino acids: CGARRTSNTEVF. The entire CDR3 is CGARRTSNTEVFF. The chain recombines TRBV20 with TRBJ1-1; tentatively, D is TRBD1 (5 bases). The read gets to within 1 residue of the CDR3 end, and the germline J gene fills in the rest. V gave up 2 bases and J gave up 0 bases, with 7 bases separating them. Germline-derived CDR1 and CDR2 are GFQATS and STVNSAI. This CDR3 contains 13 residues. The full variable domain, completed using reference TRBV20 and TRBJ1-1, is GALVYQYPRRTICKSGTSMRMECQAVGFQATSVAWYRQSPQKTFELIALSTVNSAIKYEQNFTQEKFPISHPNLSFSSMTVLNAYLEDRGLYLCGARRTSNTEVFFGKGTRLTVV.

This clone ranks as medium-sized. The gene names here belong to mouse. The read ends 1 residue early relative to the CDR3; the germline J gene fills the gap. This chain uses TRBV1 with TRBJ2-3, with TRBD2 identical over 7 bases. CDR1 is NSQYPW and CDR2 is LRSPGD in the germline V gene (reference sequence). The CDR3 is 15 amino acids. Germline trimming cut 3 bases from V and 3 bases from J; bases unmatched to any gene: 6. The covered CDR3 bases are TGCACCTGCAGTGCCCAGCGGGGGGGAGCAGAAACGCTGTAT. This gives the protein CTCSAQRGGAETLY. Given in full, the CDR3 is CTCSAQRGGAETLYF.

As to this clone: Gene names and germline refer to mouse. The read falls 1 residue short of the CDR3 end, and the missing part is taken from the germline J gene. The chain has TRBV26 and TRBJ2-3; the D is unclear. This CDR3 is 11 amino acids long. V was trimmed by 2 bases and J by 5 bases, leaving 2 bases between them. Germline V gene sequence: CDR1 KGHPV, CDR2 FQNQEV (reference sequence). CDR3 bases read: TGTGCCAGCAGTCTGCAAGAAACGCTGTAT. The encoded protein is CASSLQETLY. The complete CDR3 sequence is CASSLQETLYF.

Regarding this clone: Any gene name here is a mouse gene name. The missing CDR3 end, 1 residue past where the read stops, is filled in from the germline J gene. This rearrangement joins TRBV20 to TRBJ2-2, with 8 bases fitting TRBD1. The trim removed 2 bases at V and 4 bases at J, leaving 3 bases unmatched. Looked up from germline, CDR1 is GFQATS and CDR2 is STVNSAI. The CDR3 extends over 14 amino acids. Incomplete CDR3 DNA: TGTGGTGCTAGGCAACAGGGGGGCACCGGGCAGCTCTAC. Residues: CGARQQGGTGQLY. The entire CDR3 sequence reads CGARQQGGTGQLYF.

Concerning this clone itself: Genes and germline come from the mouse. The sequence runs out 1 residue before the end of the CDR3; the remainder is reconstructed from the germline J gene. The rearrangement links TRBV15 to TRBJ1-6; 8 positions match TRBD1. TRBJ1-6 is identified as an open reading frame with a role that is uncertain. This CDR3 has 17 amino acids. J was trimmed by 0 bases and V by 4 bases; bases with no gene match: 5. Germline CDR1 reads SGHND; CDR2 reads FRSKSL. The DNA read from the CDR3 is TGTGCCAGCAGTTGGGACAGGAAGGATTCCTATAATTCGCCCCTCTAC. Translating it yields CASSWDRKDSYNSPLY. Given in full, the CDR3 is CASSWDRKDSYNSPLYF.

The table lists this clone with a few counts. Gene names and germline refer to mouse. The read terminates 1 residue before the CDR3 end, so the remaining end is supplied by the germline J gene. This chain uses TRBV3 with TRBJ2-1; the D gene is possibly TRBD1 (7 bases). V was pared by 1 base and J by 4 bases, with 11 bases between. CDR3 size: 15 residues. Germline CDR1 SNHLY, CDR2 FYNGKV (reference sequence). The part of the CDR3 DNA that was read is TGTGCCAGCAGCTTAGTGGCAGGGGGGTATGCTGAGCAGTTC. It codes for CASSLVAGGYAEQF. The full-length CDR3 reads as CASSLVAGGYAEQFF.

Comments on this clone: Gene labels here are mouse ones. The read falls 1 residue short of the CDR3 end, and the missing part is taken from the germline J gene. This chain connects TRBV3 to TRBJ1-4; D is undetermined. V lost 3 bases and J 4 bases, leaving 6 bases between the germline ends. This CDR3 contains 13 residues. CDR1 is SNHLY, CDR2 FYNGKV, per germline (reference sequence). The sequenced CDR3 bases are TGTGCCAGCAGCTTCCGCATCAACGAAAGATTATTT. Its protein is CASSFRINERLF. In full, the CDR3 reads CASSFRINERLFF.

As regards this clone: Gene names denote mouse genes. The read comes to an end 1 residue before the CDR3 does, leaving the germline J gene to fill in the end. V usage is TRBV23 and J usage is TRBJ2-5; the listed D gene, TRBD2, was not tested against the DNA. The germline V gene encodes CDR1 KGHTA and CDR2 FQNQQP. The CDR3 consists of 13 residues. The CDR3 loop is CSSLGTGGDTQYF. CDR3 bases read: TGCTCCAGCCTCGGGACTGGGGGAGACACCCAGTAC.

Sample share makes this clone medium-sized (0.01 to 0.1%). The listed genes are named as in mouse. The sequence runs out 1 residue before the end of the CDR3; the remainder is reconstructed from the germline J gene. The chain joins TRBV16 to TRBJ1-2; D is unclear. Germline CDR1 SGHSA, CDR2 FRNQAP. CDR3 length: 14 amino acids. V was clipped by 0 bases and J by 0 bases, with 5 bases between them. CDR3 DNA, as far as it was read: TGTGCAAGCAGCTTAGATCATGCAAACTCCGACTACACC. Amino acids: CASSLDHANSDYT. The whole CDR3 protein reads CASSLDHANSDYTF.

This clone was recorded a few times. Gene names are the mouse ones. The read finishes 1 residue shy of the CDR3 end, and the germline J gene is used to complete it. The V and J genes are TRBV26 and TRBJ1-2; no clear D gene. Per the germline V gene, CDR1 is KGHPV and CDR2 is FQNQEV (reference sequence). The CDR3 is 13 residues long. The V gene lost 4 bases and the J gene lost 0 bases, with 6 bases spanning the gap. CDR3 loop: CASSQQANSDYTF. The sequenced part of the CDR3 DNA is TGTGCCAGCAGTCAGCAAGCAAACTCCGACTACACC.

On this clone: Here the gene names and germline are mouse. Read data end 1 residue before the CDR3 end; the end is taken from the germline J gene. This chain connects TRBV26 to TRBJ1-3, with 11 nucleotides matching TRBD1. Germline CDR1 reads KGHPV; CDR2 reads FQNQEV (reference sequence). The CDR3 has 15 residues. Unmatched junction bases numbered 3, after V lost 6 bases and J lost 2 bases. The DNA read from the CDR3 is TGTGCCAGCAGCCGGGGACAGGGGGCTGGAAATACGCTCTAT. Its translation: CASSRGQGAGNTLY. From start to end, the CDR3 is CASSRGQGAGNTLYF.

As for this clone: Gene names and germline refer to mouse. The read finishes 1 residue shy of the CDR3 end, and the germline J gene is used to complete it. This chain joins TRBV17 and TRBJ2-7; 7 nucleotides agree with TRBD1. This CDR3 has 14 residues. The trim removed 0 bases at V and 7 bases at J, leaving 6 bases unmatched. Germline values: CDR1 MNHDT, CDR2 YYDKIL. CDR3 DNA, as far as it was read: TGTGCTAGCAGTAGAGAACGACAGGGTTTGGAACAGTAC. This sequence encodes CASSRERQGLEQY. The full CDR3 is CASSRERQGLEQYF.